The sequence of this T cell receptor (beta chain) was determined in a study of beta chain features in type 1 diabetes. At the level of the study: The number of sorted cells examined across all samples was 107,917,701. Study results and limitations: Fewer insertions but more deletions were seen at VDJ junctions in type 1 diabetes patients. Shorter TCRB CDR3s, moderately but significantly so, were found in Type 1 diabetes patients in all four CD4+ subsets.

This CDR3 contains 14 residues. Between the trimmed V and J ends, which lost 7 bases and 2 bases, there was a span of 13 bases. Germline V gene sequence: CDR1 MNHEY, CDR2 SVGAGI. Every isolated RNA sample was fully reverse transcribed, so sequencing captured expressed TCRB transcripts. TCRdb's table, derived via immunoSEQ multiplex PCR, lists solely in-frame clones and lacks some. The data show over 600,000 clones, over 10% seen once. As for this clone: Its specificity is not known.

Sequenced: naive CD4+ T cells from blood. This clonotype was obtained from a man younger than 40 with type 1 diabetes. The chain uses TRBV6-5 and TRBJ2-3; no clear D. CDR3 bases: TGTGCCAGCACGAAAGGGATTTACACAGATACGCAGTATTTT. Protein: CASTKGIYTDTQYF.